This entry lists 23 T cell receptor beta chains sequenced from one sample in a study of T cell responses to AZD1222 COVID-19 vaccine. Produced via immunoSEQ multiplex PCR; TCRdb's table is partial and in-frame only. This sample yields roughly 90,000 clones, of which 80% to 90% are seen a single time; 2.5% belongs to the top ten. Sample: peripheral blood, taken 28 days after the second AZD1222 dose. The receptor set was obtained from an adult who received the AZD1222 COVID-19 vaccine.

The V gene is TRBV2, the J gene TRBJ2-7, with D hard to call. The V gene lost 3 bases and the J gene lost 0 bases, with 12 bases spanning the gap. CDR3 length: 15 residues. The germline V gene encodes CDR1 SNHLY and CDR2 FYNNEI. CDR3 nucleotides: TGTGCCAGCAGTGACGGCGTGTATCACTCCTACGAGCAGTACTTC. Translated: CASSDGVYHSYEQYF.

The chain carries TRBV19 and TRBJ2-5, with no clear D. Trimming left V 5 bases short and J 3 bases short, with 16 bases between. The CDR3 runs 15 residues. Germline V gives CDR1 LNHDA, CDR2 SQIVND (reference sequence). The chain's CDR3 is CASSRIQAGEETQYF. CDR3 DNA sequence: TGTGCCAGTAGTCGGATTCAGGCTGGTGAAGAGACCCAGTACTTC.

The chain carries TRBV7-2 and TRBJ2-5; D unclear. CDR1 and CDR2 (germline): SGHTA, FQGNSA. This CDR3 region has 13 residues. The V and J ends lost 6 bases and 5 bases respectively, with 13 bases between them. In DNA, the CDR3 is TGTGCCAGCAGATTACCCCCAAGGGAGACCCAGTACTTC. Encoded protein: CASRLPPRETQYF.

This chain connects TRBV12-3 or TRBV12-4 to TRBJ2-6; no firm D call. The CDR3 has 11 amino acids. V gave up 3 bases and J gave up 15 bases, with 9 bases separating them. In DNA, the CDR3 is TGTGCCAGCAGTTTTGGCCACGGCCTGACTTTC. This sequence encodes CASSFGHGLTF.

The chain employs TRBV2 and TRBJ2-7; D gene ambiguous. CDR1 is SNHLY, CDR2 FYNNEI, per germline. The length of the CDR3 is 11 residues. V was clipped by 0 bases and J by 6 bases, with 3 bases between them. In DNA, the CDR3 is TGTGCCAGCAGTGAAGCCGTCGAGCAGTACTTC. As protein: CASSEAVEQYF.

This chain links TRBV29-1 with TRBJ1-2; no firm D call. V was clipped by 4 bases and J by 4 bases, with 10 bases between them. This CDR3 contains 12 residues. Per the germline V gene, CDR1 is SQVTM and CDR2 is ANQGSEA. The CDR3 DNA reads TGCAGCGTTGGGGATAACGGCTATGGCTACACCTTC. This sequence encodes CSVGDNGYGYTF.

This chain links TRBV6-5 with TRBJ1-2; TRBD1 might be the D (6 bases). The CDR3 length is 11 residues. Germline V gene lookup returns CDR1 MNHEY and CDR2 SVGAGI. The ends were cut back, 1 base at V and 13 bases at J, with 10 bases in the middle. The CDR3 sequence is CASSYLGALTF. The CDR3 DNA reads TGTGCCAGCAGTTACTTGGGGGCCCTCACCTTC.

The chain has TRBV11-2 and TRBJ1-2; possibly TRBD1 for D (6 bases). Germline assignment: CDR1 SGHAT and CDR2 FQNNGV. V gave up 5 bases and J gave up 6 bases, with 13 bases separating them. CDR3 length equals 13 residues. The CDR3 sequence is CASSQDRLHGYTF. CDR3 nucleotide sequence: TGTGCCAGCAGCCAAGACAGGTTACATGGCTACACCTTC.

The chain uses TRBV4-2 and TRBJ2-7; D remains ambiguous. The CDR3 loop spans 16 amino acids. The germline CDR1 and CDR2 sequences are LGHNA and YNFKEQ. The V end was cut by 0 bases, the J end by 2 bases, with 14 bases between. The CDR3 region is CASSQDSRSITYEQYF. The CDR3 DNA reads as TGTGCCAGCAGCCAAGATAGTCGGAGTATAACCTACGAGCAGTACTTC.

This chain links TRBV29-1 with TRBJ2-1; no reliable D call. Per the germline V gene, CDR1 is SQVTM and CDR2 is ANQGSEA. This CDR3 is built from 16 residues. V lost 5 bases and J lost 3, with 20 bases in between. The CDR3 loop is CSVFLGSILIYNEQFF. CDR3 nucleotides: TGCAGCGTTTTTTTGGGGTCTATCCTGATCTACAATGAGCAGTTCTTC.

This clone appeared once. This rearrangement joins TRBV6-6 to TRBJ1-2, with a weak D call TRBD1 (5 bases). This CDR3 is built from 13 residues. The germline V and J ends were trimmed by 2 bases and 3 bases, with 7 bases remaining between them. The V gene's germline CDR1 is MNHNY and CDR2 SVGAGI (reference sequence). The chain's CDR3 is CASSYTQDYGYTF. CDR3 nucleotide sequence: TGTGCCAGCAGTTACACACAGGACTATGGCTACACCTTC.

The chain's CDR3 is CASSERHLSNQPQHF. CDR3 in DNA: TGCGCCAGCAGTGAACGTCACCTTAGCAATCAGCCCCAGCATTTT. V usage is TRBV10-2 and J usage is TRBJ1-5; D is unclear. Germline loops: CDR1 WSHSY, CDR2 SAAADI. The CDR3 length is 15 residues. The V end was cut by 3 bases, the J end by 0 bases, with 9 bases between.

The chain couples TRBV7-2 to TRBJ2-1, with 9 bases aligning to TRBD2. CDR3 size: 15 residues. The trim removed 1 base at V and 4 bases at J, leaving 2 bases unmatched. Per the germline V gene, CDR1 is SGHTA and CDR2 is FQGNSA. CDR3 DNA sequence: TGTGCCAGCAGCTTAGGCGGGAGGGCATACAATGAGCAGTTCTTC. Amino acid sequence: CASSLGGRAYNEQFF. Full variable domain (missing parts from reference TRBV7-2 and TRBJ2-1): GAGVSQSPSNKVTEKGKDVELRCDPISGHTALYWYRQSLGQGLEFLIYFQGNSAPDKSGLPSDRFSAERTGGSVSTLTIQRTQQEDSAVYLCASSLGGRAYNEQFFGPGTRLTVL.

V usage is TRBV29-1 and J usage is TRBJ2-7, with unresolved D. The CDR3 length is 12 residues. CDR1 is SQVTM, CDR2 ANQGSEA, per germline. V was clipped by 4 bases and J by 0 bases, with 7 bases between them. The CDR3 coding sequence is TGCAGCGTTGTGGTCAGCTCCTACGAGCAGTACTTC. This translates into CSVVVSSYEQYF.

J is TRBJ2-1 and V is TRBV4-3, with a weak D call TRBD2 (5 bases). The CDR3 loop spans 13 amino acids. The germline CDR1 and CDR2 sequences are LGHNA and YSLEER. Trimming removed 8 bases from V and 2 bases from J, with 10 bases in between. CDR3 bases: TGCGCCAGCGCCGTCGGGACCTACAATGAGCAGTTCTTC. Protein: CASAVGTYNEQFF.

This sequence joins TRBV7-9 and TRBJ1-4; D is uncertain. With 3 bases removed from V and 8 bases from J, the gap between germline ends came to 10 bases. CDR1 and CDR2 (germline): SEHNR, FQNEAQ (reference sequence). The CDR3 spans 13 residues. CDR3 nucleotide sequence: TGTGCCAGCAGCTTGCCCCCCTTCGAAAAACTGTTTTTT. Residues: CASSLPPFEKLFF.

This chain joins TRBV19 and TRBJ1-6; D not certain. The CDR3 sequence is 13 residues long. Germline V lookup: CDR1 LNHDA, CDR2 SQIVND (reference sequence). With 3 bases removed from V and 9 bases from J, the gap between germline ends came to 9 bases. CDR3 DNA sequence: TGTGCCAGTAGTATGAACGAGGGTTCACCCCTCCACTTT. This encodes CASSMNEGSPLHF. Using reference TRBV19 and TRBJ1-6 for the parts outside the CDR3, the full variable domain is DGGITQSPKYLFRKEGQNVTLSCEQNLNHDAMYWYRQDPGQGLRLIYYSQIVNDFQKGDIAEGYSVSREKKESFPLTVTSAQKNPTAFYLCASSMNEGSPLHFGNGTRLTVT.

The CDR3 DNA is TGTGCCAGCGGAATTCCAGGGGGCCACTATGGCTACACCTTC. This translates into CASGIPGGHYGYTF. The chain carries TRBV27 and TRBJ1-2; 8 bases map to TRBD1. Unmatched junction bases numbered 8, after V lost 8 bases and J lost 3 bases. CDR1 is MNHEY, CDR2 SMNVEV, per germline (reference sequence). The CDR3 extends over 14 amino acids.

The J gene is TRBJ2-5, the V gene TRBV12-2; the tabulated D call, TRBD1, remains unverified against the DNA. TRBV12-2 is described as a pseudogene. The CDR3 consists of 16 residues. The CDR3 protein is CASRRYDRKIQETQYF. CDR3 nucleotides: TGTGCAAGTCGCCGTTATGACAGGAAGATACAAGAGACCCAGTACTTC.

J is TRBJ1-6 and V is TRBV6-6, with a tentative D call TRBD1 (5 bases). V gave up 0 bases and J gave up 9 bases, with 12 bases separating them. The CDR3 consists of 15 residues. Per the germline V gene, CDR1 is MNHNY and CDR2 is SVGAGI (reference sequence). The CDR3 DNA reads TGTGCCAGCAGTTACTCTCGGCAGGGAAGTTCACCCCTCCACTTT. Its translation is CASSYSRQGSSPLHF.

The chain links TRBV27 to TRBJ1-2; D unclear. Trimming removed 0 bases at V and 4 bases at J, with 15 bases between. Germline assignment: CDR1 MNHEY and CDR2 SMNVEV (reference sequence). CDR3 length: 16 amino acids. CDR3 sequence (DNA): TGTGCCAGCAGTTTATCCCAGTCTGGCGGGCCCTATGGCTACACCTTC. This translates into CASSLSQSGGPYGYTF.

The chain couples TRBV30 to TRBJ2-1; 7 positions match TRBD2. The CDR3 runs 18 residues. Unmatched junction bases numbered 12, after V lost 0 bases and J lost 1 base. In germline, CDR1 is GTSNPN, CDR2 SVGIG (reference sequence). The CDR3 loop is CAWSVNKAGVGSYNEQFF. As DNA, the CDR3 is TGTGCCTGGAGTGTAAATAAGGCGGGAGTAGGATCCTACAATGAGCAGTTCTTC.

The V gene is TRBV2, the J gene TRBJ1-5; D is unresolved. From germline, CDR1 is SNHLY and CDR2 FYNNEI. The CDR3 is made up of 14 amino acids. V was clipped by 3 bases and J by 5 bases, with 11 bases between them. This chain's CDR3 is CASSEGGSDQPQHF. CDR3 nucleotides: TGTGCCAGCAGTGAGGGAGGGTCGGATCAGCCCCAGCATTTT.